This TCR beta chain was obtained from a study of T cells in localized non-small cell lung cancer. Measured with immunoSEQ multiplex PCR; TCRdb has only the in-frame clones, and not every one. The profile shows about 3,500 clones, roughly 45% of them singletons. Overall study results and limits: Compared with tumor, uninvolved adjacent lung displayed greater T cell clonality, ranking highest overall. Density of T cells in blood, when higher, went with longer overall survival. Median detection of top 100 tumor clones in adjacent lung was under 75 clones. Heterogeneity stays possible, as sequencing covered only one tumor region.

V lost 0 bases and J 8 bases, leaving 9 bases between the germline ends. The CDR3 is 12 residues long. Germline V CDR1 and CDR2: GTSNPN, SVGIG (reference sequence). For this clone: Its matching antigen is unknown.

Sequencing used lung tumor tissue, obtained before any cancer treatment. The gene calls are TRBV30 and TRBJ2-3, with D uncertain. This TCR came from a male donor at least 60 years old with stage I lung adenocarcinoma. CDR3 in DNA: TGTGCCTGGAGTGTATCTTCCGTTACGCAGTATTTT. Its protein is CAWSVSSVTQYF.